The clone carrying this TCR beta chain was counted many times. Its target is not known. These data are taken from a study of molecular identifiers for immune sequencing clone quantification. Whole-study results and caveats: Spiked Jurkat TCR RNA originating from one cell could reportedly be identified amid approximately 900,000 naive cells.

Each CDR3 protein is one row after TCRdb ran MiXCR on the PCR reads. This table holds fewer than 350,000 distinct CDR3 sequences, 20% to 25% found once. Sequencing used naive CD8+ T cells from blood, with Jurkat cell RNA spiked in. The subset was: FACS-sorted CD8+CD4-CCR7+CD45RA+ naive T cells. The sequence derives from a human donor in good health. Some libraries in this study had Jurkat cell RNA spiked in.

The CDR3 nucleotides read TGCGCCAGCAGCCAACCCGGGACAGGAACTGAAGCTTTCTTT. This translates into CASSQPGTGTEAFF. The genes are TRBV4-3 and TRBJ1-1; the match to TRBD1 covers 8 bases. V shed 2 bases and J 5 bases; nucleotides not matched to a gene: 4. Per the germline V gene, CDR1 is LGHNA and CDR2 is YSLEER. CDR3 length: 14 amino acids.